These 24 T cell receptor beta chains originate from one sample sequenced in a study of blood T cell repertoires in COVID-19. Measured with immunoSEQ multiplex PCR; TCRdb has only the in-frame clones, and not every one. The sample includes about 280,000 clones, about nine tenths of them seen just once. Input material: peripheral blood. These receptors all come from a woman aged 25-40 years with COVID-19, enrolled during active disease.

The chain joins TRBV2 to TRBJ2-5; D possibly corresponds to TRBD1 (5 bases). Germline V gene lookup returns CDR1 SNHLY and CDR2 FYNNEI. The CDR3 runs 17 residues. V lost 6 bases, J lost 1 base, and 21 bases lay in between. The chain's CDR3 is CASRVTASLSFQETQYF. Written as DNA, the CDR3 is TGTGCCAGCAGGGTGACAGCAAGCCTTTCCTTCCAAGAGACCCAGTACTTC.

The chain couples TRBV2 to TRBJ1-2, with 7 positions matching TRBD1. The CDR3 has 13 residues. V trimming: 5 bases; J trimming: 7 bases; junction bases outside the gene matches: 7. In germline, CDR1 is SNHLY, CDR2 FYNNEI. The CDR3 is CASSKGTEGGYTF. CDR3 nucleotide sequence: TGTGCCAGCAGTAAAGGGACAGAGGGTGGCTACACCTTC. Together with reference TRBV2 and TRBJ1-2, the CDR3 gives the full variable domain: EPEVTQTPSHQVTQMGQEVILRCVPISNHLYFYWYRQILGQKVEFLVSFYNNEISEKSEIFDDQFSVERPDGSNFTLKIRSTKLEDSAMYFCASSKGTEGGYTFGSGTRLTVV.

The chain combines TRBV10-3 with TRBJ2-1; TRBD2 matches 7 bases. The germline V gene has CDR1 ENHRY and CDR2 SYGVKD. The CDR3 has 16 amino acids. Germline trimming cut 6 bases from V and 2 bases from J; bases unmatched to any gene: 10. CDR3 nucleotide sequence: TGTGCCATCAGCCAAAGCGGACTAGAGGCCTACAATGAGCAGTTCTTC. It encodes CAISQSGLEAYNEQFF.

The chain uses TRBV9 and TRBJ2-3; 11 positions match TRBD2. This CDR3 is built from 15 residues. Germline trimming cut 3 bases from V and 5 bases from J; bases unmatched to any gene: 5. Germline loops: CDR1 SGDLS, CDR2 YYNGEE. CDR3 sequence (DNA): TGTGCCAGCAGCGATAGCGGGAGGGCCGGAGATACGCAGTATTTT. Its translation: CASSDSGRAGDTQYF.

The table lists this clone with a few counts. The chain links TRBV28 to TRBJ1-5; 10 nucleotides match TRBD1. The CDR3 sequence is 16 residues long. The V gene end was trimmed by 5 bases and the J gene end by 0 bases; junction bases not matched to a gene: 4. Germline V gene data show CDR1 as MDHEN and CDR2 as SYDVKM. CDR3 protein: CASSAGDRGSNQPQHF. The CDR3 DNA follows: TGTGCCAGCAGTGCCGGGGACAGGGGTAGCAATCAGCCCCAGCATTTT. Drawing the rest from reference TRBV28 and TRBJ1-5, the complete variable domain is DVKVTQSSRYLVKRTGEKVFLECVQDMDHENMFWYRQDPGLGLRLIYFSYDVKMKEKGDIPEGYSVSREKKERFSLILESASTNQTSMYLCASSAGDRGSNQPQHFGDGTRLSIL.

This sequence joins TRBV30 and TRBJ1-3; D unresolved. Germline CDR1 GTSNPN, CDR2 SVGIG (reference sequence). Between the trimmed V and J ends, which lost 3 bases and 4 bases, there was a span of 10 bases. This CDR3 comprises 13 residues. The DNA of the CDR3 is TGTGCCTGGAGCGGAGCACGCGGAAACACCATATATTTT. This codes for CAWSGARGNTIYF.

The CDR3 region has the DNA TGCAGTGCTAGTCACTCAGGGGTAGAGACCCAGTACTTC. Its protein product is CSASHSGVETQYF. V is TRBV20-1 and J is TRBJ2-5; maybe TRBD1 (6 bases). The length of the CDR3 is 13 residues. Germline assignment: CDR1 DFQATT and CDR2 SNEGSKA (reference sequence). V was shortened by 3 bases and J by 4 bases, with 12 bases between the two germline ends.

This chain joins TRBV28 and TRBJ2-7; 7 bases match TRBD1. Germline V gene sequence: CDR1 MDHEN, CDR2 SYDVKM. The CDR3 is 14 residues long. Trimming cost V 1 base and J 1 base; bases outside gene matches: 1. The CDR3 DNA is TGTGCCAGCAGTTTATTGGGACAGTCCTACGAGCAGTACTTC. Residues: CASSLLGQSYEQYF. Full variable domain (rest looked up from reference TRBV28 and TRBJ2-7): DVKVTQSSRYLVKRTGEKVFLECVQDMDHENMFWYRQDPGLGLRLIYFSYDVKMKEKGDIPEGYSVSREKKERFSLILESASTNQTSMYLCASSLLGQSYEQYFGPGTRLTVT.

This rearrangement joins TRBV7-2 to TRBJ1-2, with TRBD1 as a possible D gene (6 bases). This CDR3 is 14 amino acids long. Germline V gene sequence: CDR1 SGHTA, CDR2 FQGNSA. The V end was cut by 4 bases, the J end by 6 bases, with 15 bases between. In DNA form, the CDR3 reads TGTGCCAGCAGCTACTCCGGGACACCTAATGGCTACACCTTC. Translation gives CASSYSGTPNGYTF.

This chain connects TRBV9 to TRBJ1-3; D is uncertain. The germline CDR1 and CDR2 sequences are SGDLS and YYNGEE. CDR3 size: 14 residues. The ends were cut back, 3 bases at V and 3 bases at J, with 10 bases in the middle. The CDR3 DNA reads TGTGCCAGCAGCGGGGTCGGAGGTGGAAACACCATATATTTT. This codes for CASSGVGGGNTIYF.

The chain couples TRBV6-5 to TRBJ1-2, with D perhaps matching TRBD1 (5 bases). V gave up 0 bases and J gave up 9 bases, with 14 bases separating them. From germline, CDR1 is MNHEY and CDR2 SVGAGI. CDR3 length: 14 amino acids. Here the CDR3 DNA reads TGTGCCAGCAGTTACTCGACAGACCGTGGGAGCTACACCTTC. Translation gives CASSYSTDRGSYTF.

V usage is TRBV7-2 and J usage is TRBJ2-5; D is possibly TRBD2 (6 bases). V was shortened by 5 bases and J by 3 bases, with 13 bases between the two germline ends. CDR3 length equals 14 residues. Germline CDR1 and CDR2: SGHTA and FQGNSA. CDR3 residues: CASSPASAEETQYF. The CDR3 bases are TGTGCCAGCAGCCCGGCTAGCGCCGAAGAGACCCAGTACTTC.

This chain uses TRBV4-1 with TRBJ2-3, with a tentative D call TRBD2 (6 bases). Germline V gene lookup returns CDR1 MGHRA and CDR2 YSYEKL. The CDR3 sequence is 16 residues long. V lost 1 base and J 2 bases, leaving 13 bases between the germline ends. The CDR3 is CASSQVSGLVTDTQYF. The CDR3 DNA reads TGCGCCAGCAGCCAAGTCAGCGGGTTGGTCACAGATACGCAGTATTTT.

The chain combines TRBV3-1 (or the pseudogene TRBV3-2) with TRBJ1-6, with D perhaps matching TRBD1 (5 bases). V was pared by 0 bases and J by 8 bases, with 8 bases between. Germline V CDR1 and CDR2: LGHDT, YNNKEL (reference sequence). There are 14 residues in the CDR3. The CDR3 region has the DNA TGTGCCAGCAGCCAAGACAGGGTAGATTCACCCCTCCACTTT. It codes for CASSQDRVDSPLHF.

The chain combines TRBV7-8 with TRBJ2-3, with 7 positions matching TRBD1. Looked up from germline, CDR1 is SGHVS and CDR2 is FQNEAQ. The V and J ends lost 1 base and 2 bases, in that order; junction bases with no gene match: 3. This CDR3 spans 15 amino acids. The CDR3 bases are TGTGCCAGCAGCTTAGAGGGGGCCGTCACAGATACGCAGTATTTT. Amino acids: CASSLEGAVTDTQYF.

The V call is TRBV5-1, the J call TRBJ1-1; 8 bases align to TRBD1. CDR1 SGHRS and CDR2 YFSETQ come from the germline V gene. J gave up 4 bases and V 2 bases, and 10 bases lay outside the gene matches. The CDR3 is made up of 16 amino acids. The CDR3 spells CASSFHGQGLTTEAFF. DNA of the CDR3: TGCGCCAGCAGCTTCCACGGACAGGGTTTAACCACTGAAGCTTTCTTT.

The chain links TRBV28 to TRBJ2-7; possibly TRBD2 for D (6 bases). V gave up 6 bases and J gave up 3 bases, with 9 bases separating them. Germline CDR1 is MDHEN and CDR2 is SYDVKM. The CDR3 covers 12 residues. CDR3 nucleotide sequence: TGTGCCAGCAGGGGACTCAGCTACGAGCAGTACTTC. Translated: CASRGLSYEQYF.

The genes are TRBV5-1 and TRBJ1-2; 7 bases map to TRBD1. Germline lookup yields CDR1 SGHRS and CDR2 YFSETQ. V lost 4 bases and J lost 0; bases outside the gene matches: 6. The CDR3 contains 15 residues. The CDR3: CASSLEGQSNYGYTF. CDR3 nucleotide sequence: TGCGCCAGCAGCCTAGAGGGACAGTCTAACTATGGCTACACCTTC.

The V call is TRBV30, the J call TRBJ2-7; tentative D call: TRBD1 (7 bases). This CDR3 has 12 residues. The germline gives CDR1 GTSNPN, CDR2 SVGIG (reference sequence). V lost 2 bases to trimming and J lost 7 bases, with 12 bases between them. The CDR3 DNA follows: TGTGCCTGGAGTCTACAGGGGAGGGAGCAGTACTTC. This gives the protein CAWSLQGREQYF.

This chain links TRBV29-1 with TRBJ1-1; D may be TRBD1 (6 bases). The V gene lost 4 bases and the J gene lost 1 base, with 10 bases spanning the gap. Per the germline V gene, CDR1 is SQVTM and CDR2 is ANQGSEA. The CDR3 has 13 residues. CDR3 DNA: TGCAGCGTTGTACAGGGTTCGAACACTGAAGCTTTCTTT. Translation: CSVVQGSNTEAFF.

The chain has TRBV6-6 and TRBJ2-5; D unclear. In germline, CDR1 is MNHNY, CDR2 SVGAGI (reference sequence). This CDR3 contains 13 residues. Trimming took 5 bases from V and 2 from J, leaving 9 bases between them. In DNA form, the CDR3 reads TGTGCCAGCAGTCGATCCCCACAAGAGACCCAGTACTTC. It codes for CASSRSPQETQYF.

This clone has just one count. The chain uses TRBV27 and TRBJ2-1; TRBD2 matches at 11 bases. Germline-derived CDR1 and CDR2 are MNHEY and SMNVEV (reference sequence). V trimming: 0 bases; J trimming: 8 bases; junction bases outside the gene matches: 6. This CDR3 spans 16 amino acids. The CDR3 spells CASSLSVLAGVDEQFF. CDR3 bases: TGTGCCAGCAGTTTATCAGTACTAGCGGGAGTAGATGAGCAGTTCTTC.

CDR3 sequence reads: CATCGAGPVETQYF. CDR3 coding DNA: TGTGCCACCTGTGGGGCTGGTCCGGTGGAGACCCAGTACTTC. The chain joins TRBV24-1 to TRBJ2-5; possible D gene TRBD1, 5 bases. Germline CDR1 and CDR2: KGHDR and SFDVKD. This CDR3 region has 14 residues. With 9 bases removed from V and 5 bases from J, the gap between germline ends came to 18 bases.

The chain links TRBV3-1 (or the pseudogene TRBV3-2) to TRBJ2-1; TRBD1 agrees at 11 bases. The CDR3 runs to 16 residues. V shed 6 bases, J shed 9 bases, and the junction held 13 bases outside the gene matches. The V gene's germline CDR1 is LGHDT and CDR2 YNNKEL (reference sequence). The CDR3 loop reads CASRNGQGAQLGEQFF. DNA of the CDR3: TGTGCCAGCAGGAACGGACAGGGGGCGCAGTTAGGTGAGCAGTTCTTC.